The 26 T cell receptor beta chains in this list originate from one sample, sequenced in a study of T cell changes during pregnancy in multiple sclerosis. Clones were read by immunoSEQ multiplex PCR, and TCRdb kept only the in-frame ones, dropping some. The top ten clones hold roughly 2.5% of a sample with around 60,000 clones, over 80% of them seen once. The sequencing here drew on peripheral blood, taken in the second trimester of pregnancy. The source is a female donor in good health, enrolled as a control in a pregnancy study.

The rearrangement uses TRBV6-5 and TRBJ1-5; D unresolved. This CDR3 comprises 14 residues. With 6 bases removed from V and 1 base from J, the gap between germline ends came to 10 bases. Germline assignment: CDR1 MNHEY and CDR2 SVGAGI. This CDR3 reads CASSSLFSNQPQHF. Here the CDR3 DNA reads TGTGCCAGCAGCTCCCTTTTCAGCAATCAGCCCCAGCATTTT.

This sequence joins TRBV2 and TRBJ2-5, with TRBD2 matching 11 bases. The V gene's germline CDR1 is SNHLY and CDR2 FYNNEI. The CDR3 runs to 19 residues. The V segment lost 2 bases and the J segment 2 bases; nucleotides outside the gene matches: 13. The chain's CDR3 is CASSERRPRLAGRQETQYF. The CDR3 nucleotides are TGTGCCAGCAGTGAACGGCGTCCACGACTAGCGGGACGACAAGAGACCCAGTACTTC.

The chain joins TRBV19 to TRBJ2-3; a weak D match, TRBD2 (5 bases). The length of the CDR3 is 13 residues. The V end lost 4 bases, the J end lost 4 bases, and 9 bases lay between the germline ends. Germline loops: CDR1 LNHDA, CDR2 SQIVND (reference sequence). DNA of the CDR3: TGTGCCAGTAGTAGTCTAGCCCCAGATACGCAGTATTTT. It yields the protein CASSSLAPDTQYF.

This sequence joins TRBV20-1 and TRBJ1-2; D remains unclear. CDR1 is DFQATT and CDR2 is SNEGSKA in the germline V gene (reference sequence). Trimming removed 6 bases at V and 10 bases at J, with 12 bases between. This CDR3 contains 10 residues. The CDR3 DNA follows: TGCAGTGCGAGGCTCAATGACTACACCTTC. Protein sequence: CSARLNDYTF.

This chain connects TRBV7-9 to TRBJ1-4; D remains ambiguous. Trimming shortened V by 7 bases and J by 5 bases, and 17 bases separated the two germline ends. The CDR3 loop spans 15 amino acids. CDR1 is SEHNR and CDR2 is FQNEAQ in the germline V gene (reference sequence). As DNA, the CDR3 is TGTGCCAGCACGCTCGGGGAACGGATGAATGAAAAACTGTTTTTT. Protein product: CASTLGERMNEKLFF. Complete variable domain (other parts from reference TRBV7-9 and TRBJ1-4): DTGVSQNPRHKITKRGQNVTFRCDPISEHNRLYWYRQTLGQGPEFLTYFQNEAQLEKSRLLSDRFSAERPKGSFSTLEIQRTEQGDSAMYLCASTLGERMNEKLFFGSGTQLSVL.

This rearrangement joins TRBV18 to TRBJ1-1; 7 bases are a match to TRBD1. Trimming took 2 bases from V and 1 from J; bases not matched to a gene: 4. The CDR3 has 15 amino acids. Germline V gene lookup returns CDR1 KGHSH and CDR2 LQKENI. Here the CDR3 reads CASSPGQAPNTEAFF. The DNA for the CDR3 is TGTGCCAGCTCACCAGGACAGGCGCCGAACACTGAAGCTTTCTTT.

This clone was counted once. The V call is TRBV7-3, the J call TRBJ2-1, with a tentative D call TRBD1 (6 bases). Per the germline V gene, CDR1 is SGHTA and CDR2 is FQGTGA. Trimming left V 5 bases short and J 9 bases short, with 23 bases between. This CDR3 contains 16 residues. The CDR3 loop reads CASSPQGGGAIGEQFF. The CDR3 region has the DNA TGTGCCAGCAGCCCCCAAGGGGGTGGTGCAATAGGTGAGCAGTTCTTC.

The V and J genes are TRBV5-1 and TRBJ2-5; 15 nucleotides align to TRBD2. V lost 4 bases to trimming and J lost 4 bases; unmatched junction nucleotides: 5. This CDR3 has 16 amino acids. The germline V gene encodes CDR1 SGHRS and CDR2 YFSETQ. Written as DNA, the CDR3 is TGCGCCAGCAGCCTAGGACTAGCGGGAGGGGCAGAGACCCAGTACTTC. This sequence encodes CASSLGLAGGAETQYF.

V gene TRBV6-6 combines with J gene TRBJ1-2; TRBD1 matches 8 bases. J gave up 2 bases and V 2 bases, and 4 bases lay outside the gene matches. The CDR3 is 15 residues long. Germline V gene sequence: CDR1 MNHNY, CDR2 SVGAGI (reference sequence). The CDR3, as DNA: TGTGCCAGCAGTTACGTAACAGGGGGGAACTATGGCTACACCTTC. Amino acid sequence: CASSYVTGGNYGYTF.

This chain links TRBV28 with TRBJ1-2; no clear D gene. The germline gives CDR1 MDHEN, CDR2 SYDVKM. V was shortened by 2 bases and J by 1 base, with 11 bases between the two germline ends. CDR3 size: 15 residues. The CDR3 DNA reads as TGTGCCAGCAGTTTAAGCCCAGCGAATAACTATGGCTACACCTTC. Its protein product is CASSLSPANNYGYTF.

The chain couples TRBV19 to TRBJ2-2; 12 nucleotides align to TRBD2. V lost 5 bases and J lost 4; bases outside the gene matches: 14. The CDR3 is 19 amino acids. Per germline, CDR1 LNHDA and CDR2 SQIVND (reference sequence). The DNA of the CDR3 is TGTGCCAGTAGTTTGGGCCTAGCGGGAGGGGCCCTGTTCACCGGGGAGCTGTTTTTT. Its translation is CASSLGLAGGALFTGELFF. Using reference TRBV19 and TRBJ2-2 for the parts outside the CDR3, the full variable domain is DGGITQSPKYLFRKEGQNVTLSCEQNLNHDAMYWYRQDPGQGLRLIYYSQIVNDFQKGDIAEGYSVSREKKESFPLTVTSAQKNPTAFYLCASSLGLAGGALFTGELFFGEGSRLTVL.

CDR3 coding DNA: TGTGCCAGCCGGGGGGACGGAACCTACGAGCAGTACTTC. Translating gives CASRGDGTYEQYF. V is TRBV2 and J is TRBJ2-7, with 7 bases fitting TRBD2. Trimming removed 8 bases from V and 2 bases from J; junction bases left unmatched: 6. The germline V gene encodes CDR1 SNHLY and CDR2 FYNNEI. The CDR3 contains 13 residues.

This rearrangement joins TRBV7-2 to TRBJ2-3; the D gene is possibly TRBD2 (6 bases). Trimming removed 11 bases at V and 6 bases at J, with 12 bases between. The CDR3 length is 11 residues. Germline CDR1 is SGHTA and CDR2 is FQGNSA. CDR3 amino acids: CAGGWGDTQYF. DNA for the CDR3: TGTGCCGGGGGGTGGGGGGATACGCAGTATTTT.

This clone was observed once. The chain links TRBV19 to TRBJ2-1; 7 bases match TRBD1. The V segment lost 5 bases and the J segment 7 bases; nucleotides outside the gene matches: 8. This CDR3 region has 14 residues. Germline V lookup: CDR1 LNHDA, CDR2 SQIVND (reference sequence). The CDR3 protein is CASSFTGESNEQFF. DNA of the CDR3: TGTGCCAGTAGTTTCACAGGGGAAAGTAATGAGCAGTTCTTC.

The genes are TRBV23-1 and TRBJ2-1; 10 nucleotides line up with TRBD2. TRBV23-1 is placed among ORFs of uncertain function. CDR3 size: 16 residues. After removal of 7 bases from V and 9 bases from J, the junction contained 15 bases not matched to a gene. CDR3 amino acids: CASKGGAGGPSCEQFF. The CDR3 DNA is TGCGCCAGCAAGGGGGGAGCGGGAGGGCCTAGTTGTGAGCAGTTCTTC.

The rearrangement links TRBV4-3 to TRBJ2-7; 12 bases align to TRBD2. V dropped 1 base and J dropped 7; count of bases not matched to a gene: 5. CDR3 length: 15 residues. Germline CDR1 LGHNA, CDR2 YSLEER. The CDR3 nucleotides read TGCGCCAGCAGCCAAGTAGGCCTAGCGGGAGGGGAGCAGTACTTC. This gives the protein CASSQVGLAGGEQYF.

This chain connects TRBV9 to TRBJ1-2; D may be TRBD1 (5 bases). The CDR3 is 13 amino acids. The V gene lost 2 bases and the J gene lost 1 base, with 6 bases spanning the gap. Germline V gives CDR1 SGDLS, CDR2 YYNGEE. CDR3 DNA sequence: TGTGCCAGCAGCGTGGACAATAACTATGGCTACACCTTC. Protein sequence: CASSVDNNYGYTF.

The chain is built from TRBV19 and TRBJ2-3; 10 positions agree with TRBD1. V lost 4 bases, J lost 1 base, and 8 bases stayed unmatched. CDR3 length: 17 residues. The germline V gene has CDR1 LNHDA and CDR2 SQIVND (reference sequence). For the CDR3, the DNA is TGTGCCAGTAGTACGCCGGCCGGGACAGGGGGCACAGATACGCAGTATTTT. Residues: CASSTPAGTGGTDTQYF.

The genes are TRBV19 and TRBJ2-2; D is possibly TRBD2 (6 bases). This CDR3 has 15 residues. The germline V gene has CDR1 LNHDA and CDR2 SQIVND (reference sequence). Trimming removed 7 bases at V and 4 bases at J, with 16 bases between. The CDR3 bases are TGTGCCAGTACTAGAGGGAGGAGCTTCACCGGGGAGCTGTTTTTT. Its protein product is CASTRGRSFTGELFF.

The chain couples TRBV27 to TRBJ2-7, with D unclear. The CDR3 has 13 amino acids. CDR1 and CDR2 from the germline V gene are MNHEY and SMNVEV (reference sequence). V was shortened by 3 bases and J by 0 bases, with 6 bases between the two germline ends. CDR3 residues: CASSFLSSYEQYF. Written as DNA, the CDR3 is TGTGCCAGCAGTTTCCTGAGCTCCTACGAGCAGTACTTC.

In the case of this clone: Mismatch with germline at one junction end may stem from a read error. The chain has TRBV7-7 and TRBJ2-1, with D possibly being TRBD1 (5 bases). In germline, CDR1 is SSHAT, CDR2 FNYEAQ (reference sequence). The CDR3 totals 14 residues. In nucleotides, the CDR3 is TGTGCTAGCAGCTTATTGTCAGGGAACAATGAGCAGTTCTTC. This codes for CASSLLSGNNEQFF.

V gene TRBV28 combines with J gene TRBJ2-4; 7 bases fit TRBD1. With 6 bases clipped from V and 3 bases from J, the junction kept 8 bases outside the gene matches. CDR3 length: 15 amino acids. Germline CDR1 MDHEN, CDR2 SYDVKM. The CDR3 DNA reads TGTGCCAGCAGCCCACAGGGGTTGGGCAAAAACATTCAGTACTTC. As protein: CASSPQGLGKNIQYF. Variable domain in full (rest from reference TRBV28 and TRBJ2-4): DVKVTQSSRYLVKRTGEKVFLECVQDMDHENMFWYRQDPGLGLRLIYFSYDVKMKEKGDIPEGYSVSREKKERFSLILESASTNQTSMYLCASSPQGLGKNIQYFGAGTRLSVL.

The chain uses TRBV5-8 and TRBJ2-5; 9 bases line up with TRBD2. The CDR3 is 15 amino acids. V trimming: 3 bases; J trimming: 5 bases; junction bases outside the gene matches: 8. The germline V gene has CDR1 SGHTS and CDR2 YDEGEE. The CDR3 sequence is CASSSGRGGRETQYF. Written as DNA, the CDR3 is TGTGCCAGCAGCTCAGGGCGGGGGGGCCGGGAGACCCAGTACTTC.

The V gene is TRBV7-2, the J gene TRBJ2-1; possible D gene TRBD2, 5 bases. Trimming shortened V by 4 bases and J by 5 bases, and 21 bases separated the two germline ends. The germline V gene encodes CDR1 SGHTA and CDR2 FQGNSA. CDR3 length: 17 residues. CDR3 nucleotide sequence: TGTGCCAGCAGCTATACTCCTCCGTCCGGGATACACAATGAGCAGTTCTTC. Translated: CASSYTPPSGIHNEQFF.

The chain is built from TRBV7-9 and TRBJ1-2; D perhaps matches TRBD1 (5 bases). The CDR3 runs 14 residues. Trimming took off 5 bases at V and 4 bases at J, with 14 bases between the two ends. Germline CDR1 SEHNR, CDR2 FQNEAQ (reference sequence). CDR3 region: CASSPPTAGYGYTF. Here the CDR3 DNA reads TGTGCCAGCAGCCCCCCGACAGCCGGCTATGGCTACACCTTC.

The V gene is TRBV4-1, the J gene TRBJ2-7; D not certain. V was cut by 0 bases and J by 0 bases, with 3 bases left in between. The CDR3 runs to 13 residues. Germline CDR1 MGHRA, CDR2 YSYEKL. The CDR3 region is CASSQDSSYEQYF. DNA for the CDR3: TGCGCCAGCAGCCAAGACAGCTCCTACGAGCAGTACTTC.